The clone carrying this TCR beta chain was observed many times. The CDR3 has 13 residues. The V gene lost 5 bases and the J gene lost 2 bases, with 12 bases spanning the gap. CDR1 DFQATT and CDR2 SNEGSKA come from the germline V gene (reference sequence). MiXCR, applied by TCRdb to the RT-PCR reads, yields one record per CDR3 protein. The sample carries about 680,000 distinct CDR3 sequences, more than 13% recorded once. The specimen sequenced was memory CD4+ T cells from blood. This receptor was taken from a female donor in good health, serving as a healthy control. V is TRBV20-1 and J is TRBJ1-1, with D unclear. The CDR3 region has the DNA TGCAGTGCTGCCGGACGGGCAAACACTGAAGCTTTCTTT. Translating gives CSAAGRANTEAFF.